This passage covers 15 T cell receptor beta chains from one sample sequenced in a study of OX40 agonist ivuxolimab in advanced cancers. Clones were sequenced by immunoSEQ multiplex PCR, and TCRdb holds only the in-frame ones, with some missing. The sample holds 45,000 to 60,000 clones; about nine tenths are singletons and the top ten take around 4%. Sequences were derived from CD4+ or CD8+ T cells sorted from blood, sampled in a trial of the OX40 agonist ivuxolimab. Every receptor here comes from an adult with an advanced solid tumor such as melanoma, head and neck, liver or kidney cancer.

The chain combines TRBV4-1 with TRBJ2-7, with D unresolved. This CDR3 comprises 17 residues. V lost 0 bases and J lost 2, with 17 bases in between. The germline CDR1 and CDR2 sequences are MGHRA and YSYEKL. CDR3 bases: TGCGCCAGCAGCCAAGATCACGAGGCTTTGGGGACCTACGAGCAGTACTTC. Encoded protein: CASSQDHEALGTYEQYF.

The chain uses TRBV4-2 and TRBJ2-5; TRBD2 aligns across 14 bases. CDR1 is LGHNA, CDR2 YNFKEQ, per germline. The CDR3 has 15 residues. Losses at the gene ends were 5 bases for V and 4 bases for J; bases not matched to a gene: 3. The CDR3 DNA follows: TGTGCCAGCAGCGGGACTAGCGGGGGTGGAGAGACCCAGTACTTC. Amino acids: CASSGTSGGGETQYF.

The rearrangement joins TRBV10-2 to TRBJ2-7; the match to TRBD2 covers 16 bases. Germline loops: CDR1 WSHSY, CDR2 SAAADI. The CDR3 totals 18 residues. The V segment lost 3 bases and the J segment 3 bases; nucleotides outside the gene matches: 8. The CDR3 region is CASSDVGLAGGFVYEQYF. In DNA, the CDR3 is TGCGCCAGCAGTGACGTGGGACTAGCGGGAGGGTTCGTCTACGAGCAGTACTTC.

V is TRBV5-4 and J is TRBJ2-5; D is unclear. Germline values: CDR1 SGHNT, CDR2 YYREEE (reference sequence). The CDR3 is made up of 16 amino acids. V lost 3 bases to trimming and J lost 5 bases, with 20 bases between them. CDR3 sequence (DNA): TGTGCCAGCAGCTATGGGGTCCAAGCTATCGGCGAGACCCAGTACTTC. Amino acids: CASSYGVQAIGETQYF. Filled out from reference TRBV5-4 and TRBJ2-5, the complete variable domain reads ETGVTQSPTHLIKTRGQQVTLRCSSQSGHNTVSWYQQALGQGPQFIFQYYREEENGRGNFPPRFSGLQFPNYSSELNVNALELDDSALYLCASSYGVQAIGETQYFGPGTRLLVL.

CDR3 protein: CASSQDWGAGQETQYF. The DNA of the CDR3 is TGCGCCAGCAGCCAAGATTGGGGGGCTGGCCAAGAGACCCAGTACTTC. The chain carries TRBV4-3 and TRBJ2-5, with D perhaps being TRBD1 or TRBD2 (6 bases each). Trimming took off 0 bases at V and 1 base at J, with 12 bases between the two ends. CDR3 size: 16 residues. The V gene's germline CDR1 is LGHNA and CDR2 YSLEER.

This sequence joins TRBV11-2 and TRBJ1-2; 10 nucleotides agree with TRBD1. V shed 4 bases, J shed 6 bases, and the junction held 5 bases outside the gene matches. The CDR3 spans 14 residues. Germline values: CDR1 SGHAT, CDR2 FQNNGV. The CDR3 is CASSYGTGANGYTF. The CDR3 nucleotides are TGTGCCAGCAGCTATGGGACAGGGGCGAATGGCTACACCTTC.

The rearrangement joins TRBV28 to TRBJ2-7, with 9 nucleotides matching TRBD1. With V trimmed by 5 bases and J by 5 bases, 7 bases remained unmatched. This CDR3 is 14 amino acids long. Germline CDR1 reads MDHEN; CDR2 reads SYDVKM. This CDR3 reads CASSTPGTGNEQYF. CDR3 coding DNA: TGTGCCAGCAGTACACCCGGGACAGGGAACGAGCAGTACTTC. Full variable domain (rest looked up from reference TRBV28 and TRBJ2-7): DVKVTQSSRYLVKRTGEKVFLECVQDMDHENMFWYRQDPGLGLRLIYFSYDVKMKEKGDIPEGYSVSREKKERFSLILESASTNQTSMYLCASSTPGTGNEQYFGPGTRLTVT.

The rearrangement links TRBV5-1 to TRBJ2-5, with 7 bases lining up with TRBD1. CDR1 is SGHRS, CDR2 YFSETQ, per germline. V lost 4 bases, J lost 0 bases, and 18 bases stayed unmatched. CDR3 size: 19 residues. The CDR3 DNA follows: TGCGCCAGCAGCAATCCGACAGGGATTAGCGACGCGTACCAAGAGACCCAGTACTTC. Its protein is CASSNPTGISDAYQETQYF.

The CDR3: CASSLMAGNTEAFF. CDR3 DNA sequence: TGTGCCAGCAGCTTGATGGCGGGAAACACTGAAGCTTTCTTT. The V and J genes are TRBV5-6 and TRBJ1-1, with D unclear. CDR1 is SGHDT and CDR2 is YYEEEE in the germline V gene. The ends were cut back, 1 base at V and 2 bases at J, with 9 bases in the middle. The CDR3 runs to 14 residues.

The rearrangement uses TRBV11-2 and TRBJ2-5; D uncertain. This CDR3 has 16 amino acids. V was shortened by 1 base and J by 5 bases, with 17 bases between the two germline ends. The germline V gene encodes CDR1 SGHAT and CDR2 FQNNGV. The CDR3 is CASSLGGWDTRETQYF. In DNA, the CDR3 is TGTGCCAGCAGCTTAGGTGGTTGGGATACTCGGGAGACCCAGTACTTC.

The chain recombines TRBV9 with TRBJ2-2, with D tentatively TRBD1 (6 bases). Germline-derived CDR1 and CDR2 are SGDLS and YYNGEE. The CDR3 is made up of 15 amino acids. Trimming removed 3 bases from V and 3 bases from J, with 12 bases in between. The CDR3 coding sequence is TGTGCCAGCAGCGACCGACAGGCATACACCGGGGAGCTGTTTTTT. Amino acids: CASSDRQAYTGELFF.

This chain joins TRBV5-5 and TRBJ2-7; the D is unclear. The ends were cut back, 1 base at V and 3 bases at J, with 8 bases in the middle. The germline V gene has CDR1 SGHKS and CDR2 YYEKEE (reference sequence). The CDR3 totals 13 residues. CDR3 DNA sequence: TGTGCCAGCAGCTTGTGGACCAGCTACGAGCAGTACTTC. Amino acid sequence: CASSLWTSYEQYF.

J is TRBJ2-1 and V is TRBV27; the match to TRBD2 covers 10 bases. Germline V gene lookup returns CDR1 MNHEY and CDR2 SMNVEV (reference sequence). V gave up 5 bases and J gave up 7 bases; unmatched junction bases: 11. The CDR3 is made up of 16 amino acids. The CDR3 coding sequence is TGTGCCAGCAGTCCCGGAGCGGGAGGGCCTGTGAATGAGCAGTTCTTC. Its translation: CASSPGAGGPVNEQFF.

The V and J genes are TRBV15 and TRBJ1-6; D is perhaps TRBD1 (6 bases). The CDR3 totals 14 residues. Trimming removed 3 bases at V and 9 bases at J, with 12 bases between. Germline CDR1 and CDR2: LNHNV and YYDKDF (reference sequence). The CDR3 coding sequence is TGTGCCACCAGCAGCGGACAGTCCGGTTCACCCCTCCACTTT. Its translation is CATSSGQSGSPLHF.

The genes are TRBV25-1 and TRBJ1-1; D might be TRBD1 (6 bases). Germline CDR1 reads MGHDK; CDR2 reads SYGVNS. V lost 8 bases to trimming and J lost 6 bases, with 10 bases between them. The CDR3 runs 11 residues. The CDR3 here is CASGDTPEAFF. The CDR3 region has the DNA TGTGCCAGCGGGGACACCCCTGAAGCTTTCTTT.